A selection of T cell receptor beta chains follows, all from one sample in a study of Ad26.COV2.S vaccination and SARS-CoV-2 variants. Sequenced by immunoSEQ multiplex PCR; TCRdb stores in-frame clones only, minus some. The sample carries around 400,000 clones, around nine tenths recorded once. The material was peripheral blood, obtained in a trial of Ad26.COV2.S vaccine versus placebo. The receptors stem from a person between 18 and 59 years old who received the Ad26.COV2.S COVID-19 vaccine or a placebo. Both conserved end residues are part of each CDR3. The order of the fields is CDR3 DNA, CDR3 protein, CDR3 length, J gene, V gene, D gene, clone size. The D gene is left open where the match is weak. Size is stated for part of the rows, as once, few or many counts, or as a class when the clone is expanded.

CDR3 DNA: TGTGCCAGCAGCCCCACAGGGGGCGGCACTGAAGCTTTCTTT
CDR3 protein: CASSPTGGGTEAFF
CDR3 length: 14
J gene: TRBJ1-1
V gene: TRBV3-1/TRBV3-2
D gene: TRBD1
clone size: .

CDR3 DNA: TGTGCCAGCAGTTCCCCCGGGACAGCGTACACCGGGGAGCTGTTTTTT
CDR3 protein: CASSSPGTAYTGELFF
CDR3 length: 16
J gene: TRBJ2-2
V gene: TRBV28
D gene: TRBD1
clone size: .

CDR3 DNA: TGTGCCAGCAGCCCCGGGACTAGCTCCTACGAGCAGTACTTC
CDR3 protein: CASSPGTSSYEQYF
CDR3 length: 14
J gene: TRBJ2-7
V gene: TRBV11-2
D gene: TRBD2
clone size: .

CDR3 DNA: TGTGCCAGCTCACGAAACAGCGCGAACACCGGGGAGCTGTTTTTT
CDR3 protein: CASSRNSANTGELFF
CDR3 length: 15
J gene: TRBJ2-2
V gene: TRBV18
D gene: .
clone size: .

CDR3 DNA: TGTGCCAGCGGATACTACGAGCAGTACTTC
CDR3 protein: CASGYYEQYF
CDR3 length: 10
J gene: TRBJ2-7
V gene: TRBV2
D gene: .
clone size: .

CDR3 DNA: TGTGCCAGCAGCTTAGATCCAGGGGGGCACTATGGCTACACCTTC
CDR3 protein: CASSLDPGGHYGYTF
CDR3 length: 15
J gene: TRBJ1-2
V gene: TRBV11-2
D gene: TRBD1
clone size: .

CDR3 DNA: TGTGCCAGCAGCTTCGGTCTAGAGATAGGGACGCAGTATTTT
CDR3 protein: CASSFGLEIGTQYF
CDR3 length: 14
J gene: TRBJ2-3
V gene: TRBV7-2
D gene: .
clone size: .

CDR3 DNA: TGTGCCAGCAGTTATGGACAGGGGGCCGGCGGGGAGCTGTTTTTT
CDR3 protein: CASSYGQGAGGELFF
CDR3 length: 15
J gene: TRBJ2-2
V gene: TRBV28
D gene: TRBD1
clone size: .

CDR3 DNA: TGTGCCAGCAGCTTAGATCCCGGAAACACCATATATTTT
CDR3 protein: CASSLDPGNTIYF
CDR3 length: 13
J gene: TRBJ1-3
V gene: TRBV7-9
D gene: .
clone size: .

CDR3 DNA: TGTGCAAGTCGCTCCCCGGGACTACAAGAGACCCAGTACTTC
CDR3 protein: CASRSPGLQETQYF
CDR3 length: 14
J gene: TRBJ2-5
V gene: TRBV12-2
D gene: .
clone size: once

CDR3 DNA: TGTGCCAGCAGTGAGGAGGGAGTCCCTAACTATGGCTACACCTTC
CDR3 protein: CASSEEGVPNYGYTF
CDR3 length: 15
J gene: TRBJ1-2
V gene: TRBV2
D gene: .
clone size: .

CDR3 DNA: TGTGCCAGCAGTTATGGGGGGCGGAACACTGAAGCTTTCTTT
CDR3 protein: CASSYGGRNTEAFF
CDR3 length: 14
J gene: TRBJ1-1
V gene: TRBV6-2/TRBV6-3
D gene: .
clone size: .

CDR3 DNA: TGTGCCAGTAGTATAAATGGGTTGGCAGATACGCAGTATTTT
CDR3 protein: CASSINGLADTQYF
CDR3 length: 14
J gene: TRBJ2-3
V gene: TRBV19
D gene: .
clone size: .

CDR3 DNA: TGTGCCAGCCTGGGAGAGCCGGTTCGCGAGCAGTACTTC
CDR3 protein: CASLGEPVREQYF
CDR3 length: 13
J gene: TRBJ2-7
V gene: TRBV28
D gene: .
clone size: .

CDR3 DNA: TGTGCCAGCAGCAGAGATCTACTCTCCTACAATGAGCAGTTCTTC
CDR3 protein: CASSRDLLSYNEQFF
CDR3 length: 15
J gene: TRBJ2-1
V gene: TRBV7-2
D gene: .
clone size: .

CDR3 DNA: TGTGCCAGTAGTCCCCCTCCCGGCGAAAAACTGTTTTTT
CDR3 protein: CASSPPPGEKLFF
CDR3 length: 13
J gene: TRBJ1-4
V gene: TRBV19
D gene: .
clone size: .

CDR3 DNA: TGTGCCAGCAGTCCGGGGGGGGTAGATACGCAGTATTTT
CDR3 protein: CASSPGGVDTQYF
CDR3 length: 13
J gene: TRBJ2-3
V gene: TRBV28
D gene: TRBD2
clone size: .

CDR3 DNA: TGTGCCAGCAGCTTAGGGACTAGCGGGAACACCGGGGAGCTGTTTTTT
CDR3 protein: CASSLGTSGNTGELFF
CDR3 length: 16
J gene: TRBJ2-2
V gene: TRBV7-9
D gene: TRBD2
clone size: .

CDR3 DNA: TGTGCCAGCAGCTTAGGGACTAGCGGTGCTAGCACAGATACGCAGTATTTT
CDR3 protein: CASSLGTSGASTDTQYF
CDR3 length: 17
J gene: TRBJ2-3
V gene: TRBV7-6
D gene: TRBD2
clone size: .

CDR3 DNA: TGTGCCAGCAGCTTAAGGGGGGGAAGCTCCTACAATGAGCAGTTCTTC
CDR3 protein: CASSLRGGSSYNEQFF
CDR3 length: 16
J gene: TRBJ2-1
V gene: TRBV11-2
D gene: .
clone size: .

CDR3 DNA: TGTGCCAGCAGTTATGGGAACCCGGGACAGGGCTACGAGCAGTACTTC
CDR3 protein: CASSYGNPGQGYEQYF
CDR3 length: 16
J gene: TRBJ2-7
V gene: TRBV6-5
D gene: TRBD1
clone size: .

CDR3 DNA: TGTGCCAGCAGTCACAAGGGGGCGCAAAATGAGCAGTTCTTC
CDR3 protein: CASSHKGAQNEQFF
CDR3 length: 14
J gene: TRBJ2-1
V gene: TRBV27
D gene: TRBD1
clone size: .

CDR3 DNA: TGTGCCGTCGGGAATTCGGGCAATGAGCAGTTCTTC
CDR3 protein: CAVGNSGNEQFF
CDR3 length: 12
J gene: TRBJ2-1
V gene: TRBV24-1
D gene: .
clone size: .